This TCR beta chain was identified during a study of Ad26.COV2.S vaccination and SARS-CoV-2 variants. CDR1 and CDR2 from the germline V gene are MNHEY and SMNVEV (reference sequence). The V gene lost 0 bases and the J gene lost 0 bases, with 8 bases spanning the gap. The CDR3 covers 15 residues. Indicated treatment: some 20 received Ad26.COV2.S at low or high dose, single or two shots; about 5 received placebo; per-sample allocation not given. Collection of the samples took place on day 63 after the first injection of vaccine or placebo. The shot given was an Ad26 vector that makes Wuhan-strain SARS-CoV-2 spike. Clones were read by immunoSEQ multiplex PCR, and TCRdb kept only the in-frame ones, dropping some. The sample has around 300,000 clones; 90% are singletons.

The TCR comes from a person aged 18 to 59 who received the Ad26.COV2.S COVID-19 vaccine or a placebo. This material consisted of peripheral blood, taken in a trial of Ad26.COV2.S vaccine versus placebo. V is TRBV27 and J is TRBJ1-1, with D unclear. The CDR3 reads CASSLSEELNTEAFF. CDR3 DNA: TGTGCCAGCAGTTTATCGGAGGAACTGAACACTGAAGCTTTCTTT.